These 17 T cell receptor beta chains were sequenced from one sample in a study of blood T cell repertoires in COVID-19. Repertoires were generated with immunoSEQ multiplex PCR, while TCRdb's copy carries only in-frame clones and drops some. The data contain some 280,000 clones, approximately 91% of them seen just once; the ten biggest clones take up 9.5% to 15%. The sample comprised peripheral blood. The receptors were sampled from an older woman with acute or convalescent COVID-19.

This sequence joins TRBV7-2 and TRBJ2-1; unclear D gene. The CDR3 is 12 amino acids. V was shortened by 6 bases and J by 5 bases, with 8 bases between the two germline ends. Germline CDR1 and CDR2: SGHTA and FQGNSA. The CDR3 DNA is TGTGCCAGCAGTTCCCTTGACAATGAGCAGTTCTTC. Its translation is CASSSLDNEQFF.

This chain uses TRBV7-9 with TRBJ2-7, with TRBD1 as a possible D gene (5 bases). CDR1 is SEHNR, CDR2 FQNEAQ, per germline (reference sequence). The V and J ends lost 0 bases and 7 bases respectively, with 19 bases between them. There are 16 residues in the CDR3. CDR3 residues: CASSLAGDSLLREQYF. The CDR3 DNA reads TGTGCCAGCAGCTTAGCCGGTGACAGCCTTCTACGGGAGCAGTACTTC. Drawing the rest from reference TRBV7-9 and TRBJ2-7, the complete variable domain is DTGVSQNPRHKITKRGQNVTFRCDPISEHNRLYWYRQTLGQGPEFLTYFQNEAQLEKSRLLSDRFSAERPKGSFSTLEIQRTEQGDSAMYLCASSLAGDSLLREQYFGPGTRLTVT.

The V and J genes are TRBV5-5 and TRBJ1-5; D unresolved. V lost 0 bases and J lost 7, with 14 bases in between. The CDR3 is 15 residues long. From germline, CDR1 is SGHKS and CDR2 YYEKEE (reference sequence). CDR3 in amino acids: CASSLDQFNSQPQHF. CDR3 nucleotides: TGTGCCAGCAGCTTGGACCAATTTAATAGCCAGCCCCAGCATTTT.

V and J are TRBV5-4 and TRBJ2-1, with a weak D call TRBD2 (7 bases). The V gene's germline CDR1 is SGHNT and CDR2 YYREEE (reference sequence). This CDR3 is built from 16 residues. The V gene lost 0 bases and the J gene lost 5 bases, with 15 bases spanning the gap. CDR3 DNA: TGTGCCAGCAGCTTGGCCTGGGGGGGCCTCGACAATGAGCAGTTCTTC. Translation: CASSLAWGGLDNEQFF.

The J gene is TRBJ1-1, the V gene TRBV19; 8 bases are shared with TRBD1. The CDR3 is 14 amino acids. Germline-derived CDR1 and CDR2 are LNHDA and SQIVND (reference sequence). Germline trimming cut 9 bases from V and 1 base from J; bases unmatched to any gene: 7. The CDR3 bases are TGTGCCAGCCAGATACAGGGGGGGAACACTGAAGCTTTCTTT. It encodes CASQIQGGNTEAFF.

The V gene is TRBV6-6, the J gene TRBJ1-6; no reliable D call. The CDR3 consists of 13 residues. V lost 6 bases and J lost 7, with 10 bases in between. Germline V lookup: CDR1 MNHNY, CDR2 SVGAGI (reference sequence). CDR3 DNA: TGTGCCAGCAGCGGGAGGGAAAATTCACCCCTCCACTTT. It specifies CASSGRENSPLHF.

The CDR3 bases are TGTGCCAGCAGTTATCCGCGCGAGCAGTACTTC. The encoded protein is CASSYPREQYF. This chain connects TRBV6-7 to TRBJ2-7, with unresolved D. TRBV6-7 is an ORF for which the function is uncertain. V lost 3 bases and J lost 6, with 6 bases in between. The CDR3 is 11 residues long.

The rearrangement joins TRBV5-4 to TRBJ2-7; a possible D gene is TRBD2 (6 bases). The CDR3 sequence is 15 residues long. Germline values: CDR1 SGHNT, CDR2 YYREEE (reference sequence). Trimming left V 7 bases short and J 0 bases short, with 17 bases between. The CDR3 reads CASHLDGTSSYEQYF. DNA of the CDR3: TGTGCCAGCCACCTGGATGGGACTTCCTCCTACGAGCAGTACTTC. Full variable domain (missing parts from reference TRBV5-4 and TRBJ2-7): ETGVTQSPTHLIKTRGQQVTLRCSSQSGHNTVSWYQQALGQGPQFIFQYYREEENGRGNFPPRFSGLQFPNYSSELNVNALELDDSALYLCASHLDGTSSYEQYFGPGTRLTVT.

The gene calls are TRBV28 and TRBJ1-4, with TRBD1 as a possible D gene (5 bases). Germline-derived CDR1 and CDR2 are MDHEN and SYDVKM. V dropped 1 base and J dropped 4 bases, with 10 bases sitting between them. This CDR3 region has 15 residues. CDR3 sequence: CASSLFGQGNEKLFF. The CDR3 nucleotides are TGTGCCAGCAGTTTATTCGGCCAGGGTAATGAAAAACTGTTTTTT.

The chain joins TRBV3-1 (or the pseudogene TRBV3-2) to TRBJ2-1; a weak D match, TRBD2 (6 bases). Trimming removed 1 base from V and 7 bases from J, with 20 bases in between. The CDR3 extends over 17 amino acids. Looked up from germline, CDR1 is LGHDT and CDR2 is YNNKEL (reference sequence). DNA for the CDR3: TGTGCCAGCAGCCAAGCTTTTCTGGGGGAGGCTTTGAATGAGCAGTTCTTC. It encodes CASSQAFLGEALNEQFF.

CDR3 region: CASSLQSSGMNEQFF. The CDR3 DNA reads TGTGCCAGCAGCTTACAGTCTAGCGGGATGAATGAGCAGTTCTTC. The chain recombines TRBV7-3 with TRBJ2-1; 9 bases match TRBD2. The CDR3 runs 15 residues. Trimming took 2 bases from V and 7 from J; bases not matched to a gene: 6. Germline loops: CDR1 SGHTA, CDR2 FQGTGA.

This clone was found once. The CDR3 region is CASSLSGLIRGVTQYF. CDR3 coding DNA: TGTGCCAGCAGTTTATCCGGACTGATCAGGGGGGTTACGCAGTATTTT. V usage is TRBV27 and J usage is TRBJ2-3, with a possible D match to TRBD1 (7 bases). Germline CDR1 and CDR2: MNHEY and SMNVEV (reference sequence). The CDR3 runs to 16 residues. The ends were cut back, 0 bases at V and 8 bases at J, with 18 bases in the middle.

The V call is TRBV27, the J call TRBJ2-2; D perhaps matches TRBD1 (6 bases). The CDR3 length is 14 residues. Germline V gene lookup returns CDR1 MNHEY and CDR2 SMNVEV (reference sequence). V was clipped by 6 bases and J by 8 bases, with 16 bases between them. Written as DNA, the CDR3 is TGTGCCAGCAGAACTGCTAGGGGGAGAGGGGAGCTGTTTTTT. Its translation: CASRTARGRGELFF.

This clone appeared once. The CDR3 is CASRPPEASMNTEAFF. CDR3 bases: TGTGCCAGCAGGCCACCCGAGGCCTCCATGAACACTGAAGCTTTCTTT. V usage is TRBV7-8 and J usage is TRBJ1-1; D ambiguous. Trimming shortened V by 6 bases and J by 0 bases, and 17 bases separated the two germline ends. The germline V gene encodes CDR1 SGHVS and CDR2 FQNEAQ. CDR3 length: 16 amino acids.

The chain links TRBV15 to TRBJ2-1; 12 bases match TRBD2. J gave up 5 bases and V 1 base, and 18 bases lay outside the gene matches. Germline CDR1 and CDR2: LNHNV and YYDKDF (reference sequence). This CDR3 spans 21 amino acids. DNA for the CDR3: TGTGCCACCAGCAGAGGAGTTGCATCCTTCCCTAGCGGGGGGGCGCACAATGAGCAGTTCTTC. Translating it yields CATSRGVASFPSGGAHNEQFF. Based on the CDR3 plus reference TRBV15 and TRBJ2-1, the full variable domain is DAMVIQNPRYQVTQFGKPVTLSCSQTLNHNVMYWYQQKSSQAPKLLFHYYDKDFNNEADTPDNFQSRRPNTSFCFLDIRSPGLGDTAMYLCATSRGVASFPSGGAHNEQFFGPGTRLTVL.

This rearrangement joins TRBV2 to TRBJ2-5; D gene uncertain. The V end was cut by 8 bases, the J end by 2 bases, with 3 bases between. The CDR3 is 10 amino acids. The germline gives CDR1 SNHLY, CDR2 FYNNEI. The chain's CDR3 is CASAQETQYF. The CDR3 nucleotides read TGTGCCAGCGCGCAAGAGACCCAGTACTTC.

This chain joins TRBV3-1 (or the pseudogene TRBV3-2) and TRBJ2-5; TRBD2 might be the D (6 bases). Per germline, CDR1 LGHDT and CDR2 YNNKEL (reference sequence). Trimming pared 3 bases from V and 9 bases from J, leaving 14 bases between. This CDR3 has 13 residues. CDR3 protein: CASSQSRGAAQYF. As DNA, the CDR3 is TGTGCCAGCAGCCAGAGTCGCGGGGCTGCCCAGTACTTC.